This T cell receptor beta chain was sequenced for a study of control samples from healthy donors and cancer patients. The data were produced by immunoSEQ multiplex PCR, yet TCRdb's version contains in-frame clones alone and is incomplete. The sample holds tens of thousands of clones, 80% to 90% seen once. Source material: blood. This sequence originates from a middle-aged man in good health.

CDR3 DNA sequence: TGCGCCAGCAGTGGGAGTCGGCAGGGGGCTGGTGGCTACACCTTC. Amino acids: CASSGSRQGAGGYTF. The rearrangement uses TRBV10-2 and TRBJ1-2; 8 bases are shared with TRBD1. CDR3 length: 15 residues. The germline V gene encodes CDR1 WSHSY and CDR2 SAAADI. Trimming cost V 4 bases and J 7 bases; bases outside gene matches: 11.